The text below deals with one T cell receptor (beta chain). Reverse transcription of roughly 0.45 to 1 ug RNA was performed with random hexamers. TCRdb fed the immunoSEQ multiplex PCR reads into MiXCR, producing one record per CDR3 protein. This repertoire shows about 190,000 distinct CDR3 sequences, roughly nine tenths found once; its top ten account for around 0.079%. V was pared by 7 bases and J by 7 bases, with 25 bases of the junction left unmatched. The CDR3 is made up of 19 amino acids. CDR1 and CDR2 (germline): SQVTM, ANQGSEA. The data derive from a study of CD8 T cells in Susac syndrome. The genes are TRBV29-1 and TRBJ2-1, with 10 bases matching TRBD2. The TCR sequence derives from a human donor with Susac syndrome. The sequenced sample consisted of CD4+ T cells from PBMCs. CDR3 loop: CSAEVGPRLAGSYGNEQFF. In DNA form, the CDR3 reads TGCAGCGCTGAGGTGGGGCCTCGACTAGCGGGTTCTTACGGGAATGAGCAGTTCTTC.